These 13 T cell receptor beta chains originate from one sample sequenced in a study of control samples from healthy donors and cancer patients. Sequencing was performed with immunoSEQ multiplex PCR; in TCRdb, only in-frame clones are kept and a portion is missing. The data hold roughly 120,000 clones, with 85% to 90% observed a single time. Source material: blood. Source of these receptors: a woman aged 70-85 years in good health.

The genes are TRBV2 and TRBJ2-7, with 9 bases fitting TRBD1. This CDR3 contains 12 residues. Losses at the gene ends were 8 bases for V and 6 bases for J; bases not matched to a gene: 5. Looked up from germline, CDR1 is SNHLY and CDR2 is FYNNEI. The CDR3 loop is CASVGTGSEQYF. In DNA form, the CDR3 reads TGTGCCAGCGTCGGGACAGGGAGCGAGCAGTACTTC.

The chain joins TRBV18 to TRBJ2-1; 8 bases agree with TRBD1. V shed 3 bases, J shed 9 bases, and the junction held 7 bases outside the gene matches. The germline gives CDR1 KGHSH, CDR2 LQKENI. The CDR3 is 14 residues long. The CDR3 nucleotides read TGTGCCAGCTCACCGGGACAGGCCGGCCCTGAGCAGTTCTTC. The encoded protein is CASSPGQAGPEQFF. The variable domain in full, completed from reference TRBV18 and TRBJ2-1, reads NAGVMQNPRHLVRRRGQEARLRCSPMKGHSHVYWYRQLPEEGLKFMVYLQKENIIDESGMPKERFSAEFPKEGPSILRIQQVVRGDSAAYFCASSPGQAGPEQFFGPGTRLTVL.

The chain links TRBV7-3 to TRBJ2-5; D gene uncertain. CDR3 size: 13 residues. Trimming left V 0 bases short and J 2 bases short, with 4 bases between. CDR1 and CDR2 (germline): SGHTA, FQGTGA. CDR3 amino acids: CASSLTPQETQYF. CDR3 in DNA: TGTGCCAGCAGCTTAACGCCTCAAGAGACCCAGTACTTC.

This rearrangement joins TRBV5-1 to TRBJ2-2; 8 nucleotides agree with TRBD1. The CDR3 runs 14 residues. J was trimmed by 0 bases and V by 6 bases; bases with no gene match: 1. In germline, CDR1 is SGHRS, CDR2 YFSETQ. Here the CDR3 DNA reads TGCGCCAGCACGGGACAGGCGAACACCGGGGAGCTGTTTTTT. It codes for CASTGQANTGELFF.

There are a few counts of this clone. The genes are TRBV4-1 and TRBJ1-1; TRBD1 might be the D (5 bases). Germline V gene sequence: CDR1 MGHRA, CDR2 YSYEKL. The CDR3 covers 15 residues. V lost 4 bases and J 0 bases, leaving 12 bases between the germline ends. The CDR3 loop is CASSPREGMNTEAFF. The CDR3 coding sequence is TGCGCCAGCAGCCCAAGGGAGGGGATGAACACTGAAGCTTTCTTT.

The chain employs TRBV25-1 and TRBJ2-3; D possibly uses TRBD1 or TRBD2 (6 bases each). V dropped 6 bases and J dropped 0 bases, with 22 bases sitting between them. Germline CDR1 and CDR2: MGHDK and SYGVNS. This CDR3 contains 18 residues. As DNA, the CDR3 is TGTGCCAGCAGAGGAAGTGGGGGGCTTCACCCTAGCACAGATACGCAGTATTTT. Encoded protein: CASRGSGGLHPSTDTQYF.

The chain carries TRBV6-5 and TRBJ1-1; the D gene is possibly TRBD1 (6 bases). This CDR3 is built from 15 residues. Germline loops: CDR1 MNHEY, CDR2 SVGAGI. V was pared by 6 bases and J by 5 bases, with 19 bases between. CDR3: CASRRDISPGTEAFF. Written as DNA, the CDR3 is TGTGCCAGCAGGCGGGACATCTCCCCTGGAACTGAAGCTTTCTTT.

The chain is built from TRBV7-8 and TRBJ2-2, with D perhaps matching TRBD2 (5 bases). The CDR3 is 11 amino acids. The V and J ends lost 5 bases and 8 bases respectively, with 6 bases between them. Looked up from germline, CDR1 is SGHVS and CDR2 is FQNEAQ. CDR3 residues: CASSPGGELFF. The CDR3 bases are TGTGCCAGCAGCCCGGGAGGGGAGCTGTTTTTT.

The chain combines TRBV6-2 or TRBV6-3 with TRBJ2-3; no clear D. Germline CDR1 is MNHEY and CDR2 is SVGEGT. The CDR3 extends over 14 amino acids. Trimming took off 4 bases at V and 2 bases at J, with 10 bases between the two ends. The CDR3 is CASSSGLSTDTQYF. In nucleotides, the CDR3 is TGTGCCAGCAGTTCGGGCCTCTCCACAGATACGCAGTATTTT.

The CDR3 reads CASSRGARQGFQPQHF. DNA of the CDR3: TGTGCCAGCAGCCGTGGGGCCCGACAGGGTTTTCAGCCCCAGCATTTT. This chain uses TRBV14 with TRBJ1-5, with 7 nucleotides matching TRBD1. V dropped 4 bases and J dropped 6; count of bases not matched to a gene: 12. Germline loops: CDR1 SGHDN, CDR2 FVKESK. The CDR3 has 16 amino acids.

The V call is TRBV5-1, the J call TRBJ2-5; D is possibly TRBD1 (6 bases). The germline V gene has CDR1 SGHRS and CDR2 YFSETQ. The CDR3 sequence is 14 residues long. V was pared by 9 bases and J by 7 bases, with 22 bases between. This CDR3 reads CATHTGQPSGTQYF. The CDR3 nucleotides are TGCGCCACCCATACAGGACAGCCCTCAGGGACCCAGTACTTC.

Only a few counts were recorded for this clone. V and J are TRBV7-9 and TRBJ2-5, with a tentative D call TRBD2 (5 bases). This CDR3 is built from 13 residues. The germline CDR1 and CDR2 sequences are SEHNR and FQNEAQ (reference sequence). Trimming took 2 bases from V and 9 from J, leaving 13 bases between them. CDR3 loop: CASSLWGFGAQYF. The CDR3 DNA sequence: TGTGCCAGCAGCTTATGGGGATTCGGGGCCCAGTACTTC.

This chain joins TRBV6-5 and TRBJ2-7; no reliable D call. The V end lost 4 bases, the J end lost 6 bases, and 10 bases lay between the germline ends. The CDR3 sequence is 12 residues long. Germline CDR1 MNHEY, CDR2 SVGAGI. The CDR3 loop is CASSSAPGEQYF. The CDR3 bases are TGTGCCAGCAGTTCCGCCCCCGGCGAGCAGTACTTC.